Listed below are T cell receptor beta chains from one sample, sequenced in a study of a mutant IDH1 vaccine in newly diagnosed glioma. Method: immunoSEQ multiplex PCR; TCRdb's copy keeps in-frame clones and lacks some. The data contain about 32,000 clones, 65% to 85% of them singletons. Their cognate antigens are unknown. The sequenced sample was PBMCs, obtained from a glioma patient whose treatment included an IDH1 peptide vaccine. These receptors came from a woman aged 25 to 39 with glioma. Some clones in this sample may be carry-over from other donors' samples. The CDR3 runs from the conserved cysteine through the conserved F or W. Each record gives: D gene, V gene, J gene, clone size, CDR3 DNA, CDR3 protein. D genes are given only for firm matches. A row's size may be missing; if present it is once, few, many or a size class.

D gene: NA; V gene: TRBV9; J gene: TRBJ1-2; clone size: NA; CDR3 DNA: TGTGCCAGCAGCGTAGCCCAGGCGGGGGCGGGCTATGGCTACACCTTC; CDR3 protein: CASSVAQAGAGYGYTF
D gene: NA; V gene: TRBV4-1; J gene: TRBJ1-1; clone size: few; CDR3 DNA: TGCGCCAGCAGCCTCAGGGGAGGAGGCGACACTGAAGCTTTCTTT; CDR3 protein: CASSLRGGGDTEAFF
D gene: NA; V gene: TRBV7-9; J gene: TRBJ1-1; clone size: NA; CDR3 DNA: TGTGCCAGCAGCTTCAGACCTGAAGCTTTCTTT; CDR3 protein: CASSFRPEAFF
D gene: NA; V gene: TRBV6-1; J gene: TRBJ1-5; clone size: NA; CDR3 DNA: TGTGCCAGCAGTGAGTCAGGGGACAATCAGCCCCAGCATTTT; CDR3 protein: CASSESGDNQPQHF
D gene: TRBD1; V gene: TRBV27; J gene: TRBJ2-5; clone size: NA; CDR3 DNA: TGTGCCAGCAGTTTATTACCGACAGGGAGAGACAAAGAGACCCAGTACTTC; CDR3 protein: CASSLLPTGRDKETQYF
D gene: NA; V gene: TRBV19; J gene: TRBJ2-2; clone size: NA; CDR3 DNA: TGTGCCAGCAGCCACCCTCCCAGATCCGGGGAGCTGTTTTTT; CDR3 protein: CASSHPPRSGELFF
D gene: NA; V gene: TRBV10-1; J gene: TRBJ2-2; clone size: NA; CDR3 DNA: TGCGCCAGCAGTGCTAGGAAAGCGGCGATCACCGGGGAGCTGTTTTTT; CDR3 protein: CASSARKAAITGELFF
D gene: NA; V gene: TRBV6-1; J gene: TRBJ1-2; clone size: NA; CDR3 DNA: TGTGCCAGTGGGCGAAACTATGGCTACACCTTC; CDR3 protein: CASGRNYGYTF
D gene: NA; V gene: TRBV27; J gene: TRBJ2-7; clone size: NA; CDR3 DNA: TGTGCCAGCAGTTTGGTGGGGCGCGAGCAGTACTTC; CDR3 protein: CASSLVGREQYF
D gene: TRBD2; V gene: TRBV2; J gene: TRBJ2-1; clone size: NA; CDR3 DNA: TGTGCCAGCAATCCAGCGGGGTACAATGAGCAGTTCTTC; CDR3 protein: CASNPAGYNEQFF
D gene: NA; V gene: TRBV21-1; J gene: TRBJ1-5; clone size: NA; CDR3 DNA: TGTGCCAGTATGGGACGGCGCGTTCAGCCCCAGCATTTT; CDR3 protein: CASMGRRVQPQHF
D gene: NA; V gene: TRBV30; J gene: TRBJ2-7; clone size: NA; CDR3 DNA: TGTGCCTGGAGCGGACCGGACAACTCCTACGAGCAGTACTTC; CDR3 protein: CAWSGPDNSYEQYF
D gene: NA; V gene: TRBV6-5; J gene: TRBJ1-1; clone size: NA; CDR3 DNA: TGTGCCAGCAGTCCCGAATTTTGGGGGAGCACTGAAGCTTTCTTT; CDR3 protein: CASSPEFWGSTEAFF
D gene: TRBD1; V gene: TRBV29-1; J gene: TRBJ1-1; clone size: NA; CDR3 DNA: TGCAGCGTTACGCAGGGGGAATTCACTGAAGCTTTCTTT; CDR3 protein: CSVTQGEFTEAFF
D gene: TRBD2; V gene: TRBV10-3; J gene: TRBJ2-7; clone size: NA; CDR3 DNA: TGTGCCATCAGCTTTTCCGCGACCGGGACTAAAGGCTACGAGCAGTACTTC; CDR3 protein: CAISFSATGTKGYEQYF
D gene: NA; V gene: TRBV5-6; J gene: TRBJ2-5; clone size: NA; CDR3 DNA: TGTGCCAGCAGCCGGCCTGTTGCAGAGACCCAGTACTTC; CDR3 protein: CASSRPVAETQYF
D gene: TRBD2; V gene: TRBV19; J gene: TRBJ2-1; clone size: few; CDR3 DNA: TGTGCCAGTAGTATAGGGCGGGGTAGCGGGAGGATTAATGAGCAGTTCTTC; CDR3 protein: CASSIGRGSGRINEQFF
D gene: TRBD1; V gene: TRBV28; J gene: TRBJ1-4; clone size: NA; CDR3 DNA: TGTGCCAGCGGACCAGGGGGAATGGAAAAACTGTTTTTT; CDR3 protein: CASGPGGMEKLFF
D gene: NA; V gene: TRBV9; J gene: TRBJ1-5; clone size: once; CDR3 DNA: TGTGCCAGCAGCGTAGGGGGGGGGCTAGGTCAGCCCCAGCATTTT; CDR3 protein: CASSVGGGLGQPQHF
D gene: NA; V gene: TRBV10-3; J gene: TRBJ1-2; clone size: NA; CDR3 DNA: TGTGCCATCAGTGAGTCTTTGCCGTGGGGCTACACCTTC; CDR3 protein: CAISESLPWGYTF
D gene: NA; V gene: TRBV19; J gene: TRBJ2-2; clone size: NA; CDR3 DNA: TGTGCCAGTAGTATCCCCCCGGGGGGGGAGCTGTTTTTT; CDR3 protein: CASSIPPGGELFF
D gene: NA; V gene: TRBV5-1; J gene: TRBJ2-6; clone size: NA; CDR3 DNA: TGCGCCAGCAGCTCCACTTTTACTGGGGCCAACGTCCTGACTTTC; CDR3 protein: CASSSTFTGANVLTF
D gene: NA; V gene: TRBV7-9; J gene: TRBJ2-3; clone size: NA; CDR3 DNA: TGTGCCAGCAGCCTAAGGGGGGCAGGGGTGAGAGGCACAGATACGCAGTATTTT; CDR3 protein: CASSLRGAGVRGTDTQYF
D gene: TRBD2; V gene: TRBV5-6; J gene: TRBJ2-7; clone size: NA; CDR3 DNA: TGTGCCAGCAGCTTGCGGACTAGCGGGAGCCTCCCCGAGCAGTACTTC; CDR3 protein: CASSLRTSGSLPEQYF
D gene: NA; V gene: TRBV4-1; J gene: TRBJ1-1; clone size: NA; CDR3 DNA: TGCGCCAGCAGCCTCATAGGGGGGAACTCTGAAGCTTTCTTT; CDR3 protein: CASSLIGGNSEAFF
D gene: NA; V gene: TRBV5-4; J gene: TRBJ1-3; clone size: NA; CDR3 DNA: TGTGCCAGCAGCCTCTCGGGAAGTGGAAACACCATATATTTT; CDR3 protein: CASSLSGSGNTIYF
D gene: TRBD1; V gene: TRBV27; J gene: TRBJ1-1; clone size: NA; CDR3 DNA: TGTGCCAGCAGCAACAGGGGGCGGAACACTGAAGCTTTCTTT; CDR3 protein: CASSNRGRNTEAFF
D gene: TRBD1; V gene: TRBV5-6; J gene: TRBJ2-3; clone size: NA; CDR3 DNA: TGTGCCAGCAGCTTGGAGGACAGGGAGGATACGCAGTATTTT; CDR3 protein: CASSLEDREDTQYF
D gene: NA; V gene: TRBV7-3; J gene: TRBJ2-7; clone size: NA; CDR3 DNA: TGTGCCAGCAGCCTCTCCGGGACACACTACGAGCAGTACTTC; CDR3 protein: CASSLSGTHYEQYF